Listed below are T cell receptor beta chains from one sample, sequenced in a study of blood T cell repertoires in COVID-19. Clones were read by immunoSEQ multiplex PCR, and TCRdb kept only the in-frame ones, dropping some. The sample has 140,000 to 150,000 clones, roughly 80% seen once; the top ten hold 6.2%. Specimen: PBMCs or T cells enriched from blood (not recorded which). Receptors originate from a woman in her forties who had recovered from COVID-19. Each CDR3 is given with its conserved first and last residue. D genes are given only for firm matches. The size of a clone is reported for some rows only, either as once, few or many, or as a class for expanded clones.

CDR3 length	V gene	clone size	D gene	J gene	CDR3 DNA	CDR3 protein
14	TRBV30	NA	NA	TRBJ1-6	TGTGCCTGGACTCCAGGGGCCCATAATTCACCCCTCCACTTT	CAWTPGAHNSPLHF
14	TRBV19	NA	TRBD1	TRBJ2-7	TGTGCCAGTAGCGAGACAGGGCGAACCTACGAGCAGTACTTC	CASSETGRTYEQYF
12	TRBV5-4	NA	NA	TRBJ1-2	TGTGCCAGCAGCCTAGTTGGCTATGGCTACACCTTC	CASSLVGYGYTF
13	TRBV5-8	few	TRBD1	TRBJ2-3	TGTGCCAGCACTCGACAGGGGACAGATACGCAGTATTTT	CASTRQGTDTQYF
14	TRBV4-1	NA	TRBD2	TRBJ2-7	TGCGCCAGCAGCCCGACGGGAGGAACATACGAGCAGTACTTC	CASSPTGGTYEQYF
17	TRBV11-2	NA	TRBD1	TRBJ2-1	TGTGCCAGCAGCTGGACCGGGACAGGGCCCCCCTACAATGAGCAGTTCTTC	CASSWTGTGPPYNEQFF
13	TRBV6-5	NA	TRBD1	TRBJ2-5	TGTGCCAGCAGTAACAGGGGGCCGGAGACCCAGTACTTC	CASSNRGPETQYF
17	TRBV11-3	NA	NA	TRBJ2-2	TGTGCCAGCAGCTTAGGGCCGGGACACCCCAACACCGGGGAGCTGTTTTTT	CASSLGPGHPNTGELFF
13	TRBV19	NA	NA	TRBJ1-3	TGTGCCGCCGGGGAGGTCTCTGGAAACACCATATATTTT	CAAGEVSGNTIYF
14	TRBV19	NA	NA	TRBJ1-5	TGTGCCAGTACCGGTTGGGCAGTCACTCAGCCCCAGCATTTT	CASTGWAVTQPQHF
16	TRBV5-4	NA	NA	TRBJ2-6	TGTGCCAGCAGCATTCGGACAGACTCTGGGGCCAACGTCCTGACTTTC	CASSIRTDSGANVLTF
14	TRBV6-2/TRBV6-3	NA	TRBD1	TRBJ1-5	TGTGCCAGCAGTTCGGGACAGCTAAATCAGCCCCAGCATTTT	CASSSGQLNQPQHF
12	TRBV19	NA	NA	TRBJ1-1	TGTGCCAGTAGCCTCTTCGGGGATCCGGCTTTCTTT	CASSLFGDPAFF
16	TRBV19	NA	NA	TRBJ2-2	TGTGCCAGTAGTATACAGGGAAACAGACCCACCGGGGAGCTGTTTTTT	CASSIQGNRPTGELFF
15	TRBV7-9	NA	NA	TRBJ1-1	TGTGCCAGCAGCTCGGCCGGGACAATGAACACTGAAGCTTTCTTT	CASSSAGTMNTEAFF
12	TRBV6-5	NA	NA	TRBJ1-1	TGTGCCAGCAGTTTTGGGGGGACTGAAGCTTTCTTT	CASSFGGTEAFF
13	TRBV13	NA	TRBD2	TRBJ2-7	TGTGCCAGCAGCCTCGACGGGAGGTACGAGCAGTACTTC	CASSLDGRYEQYF
16	TRBV7-8	NA	TRBD1	TRBJ1-1	TGTGCCAGCAGCTTAGCCGGACAGGGTCCAAACACTGAAGCTTTCTTT	CASSLAGQGPNTEAFF
15	TRBV9	NA	NA	TRBJ1-5	TGTGCCAGCAGCGTAGTCCAGGGTCCGGATCAGCCCCAGCATTTT	CASSVVQGPDQPQHF
14	TRBV15	NA	NA	TRBJ1-4	TGTGCCACCAGCAGAGATCGGACTAATGAAAAACTGTTTTTT	CATSRDRTNEKLFF
15	TRBV18	NA	TRBD1	TRBJ2-1	TGTGCCAGCTCACCATCGCGACAGGGTGTGTGGGAGCAGTTCTTC	CASSPSRQGVWEQFF
14	TRBV9	NA	NA	TRBJ1-5	TGTGCCAGCAGCCCCGGGGGGGGAGGTCAGCCCCAGCATTTT	CASSPGGGGQPQHF
14	TRBV5-6	NA	TRBD1	TRBJ1-1	TGTGCCAGCAGCTTCGGACAGGGGAGCACTGAAGCTTTCTTT	CASSFGQGSTEAFF
14	TRBV5-6	NA	TRBD1	TRBJ1-2	TGTGCCAGCAGCTGGGACAGGGGCGAATATGGCTACACCTTC	CASSWDRGEYGYTF
18	TRBV6-1	NA	NA	TRBJ1-4	TGTGCCAGCAGTGGGGTACGGGGGGGGCGAACGCCTAATGAAAAACTGTTTTTT	CASSGVRGGRTPNEKLFF
17	TRBV4-1	NA	TRBD2	TRBJ2-1	TGCGCCAGCAGCCAAGAGGGGACTAGCGGAGGGAACAATGAGCAGTTCTTC	CASSQEGTSGGNNEQFF